Below, 9 T cell receptor beta chains from the same sample are listed, as sequenced in a study of neurological immune-mediated disorders. Via MiXCR, TCRdb re-called the 5' RACE reads, giving one row per CDR3 protein. The sample shows tens of thousands of distinct CDR3 sequences, under 6% of them seen only once. Sequenced sample: CD4+ T cells from blood. These receptors all come from a woman aged 50 to 65 in good health.

This clonotype was detected ten times or more. This rearrangement joins TRBV28 to TRBJ2-5; 10 nucleotides align to TRBD2. The CDR3 has 15 residues. The germline V gene has CDR1 MDHEN and CDR2 SYDVKM. With 5 bases clipped from V and 5 bases from J, the junction kept 8 bases outside the gene matches. CDR3 protein: CASSRLAGMEETQYF. CDR3 coding DNA: TGTGCCAGCAGTCGACTAGCGGGTATGGAGGAGACCCAGTACTTC. Using reference TRBV28 and TRBJ2-5 for the parts outside the CDR3, the full variable domain is DVKVTQSSRYLVKRTGEKVFLECVQDMDHENMFWYRQDPGLGLRLIYFSYDVKMKEKGDIPEGYSVSREKKERFSLILESASTNQTSMYLCASSRLAGMEETQYFGPGTRLLVL.

The sample holds many counts of this clonotype. V gene TRBV29-1 combines with J gene TRBJ1-1; D gene unclear. From germline, CDR1 is SQVTM and CDR2 ANQGSEA. This CDR3 is 15 amino acids long. Trimming pared 4 bases from V and 2 bases from J, leaving 17 bases between. CDR3 sequence (DNA): TGCAGCGTTGCAATAACACGGAATGCCAACACTGAAGCTTTCTTT. Protein product: CSVAITRNANTEAFF.

There are many counts of this clonotype. This chain joins TRBV20-1 and TRBJ2-1; D not resolved. The CDR3 runs 15 residues. CDR1 and CDR2 (germline): DFQATT, SNEGSKA (reference sequence). The V gene lost 3 bases and the J gene lost 12 bases, with 24 bases spanning the gap. The CDR3: CSASPSDPSTMRQFF. The CDR3 nucleotides read TGCAGTGCTAGTCCCAGTGACCCATCTACAATGAGGCAGTTCTTC.

This clonotype was detected many times. The rearrangement links TRBV6-6 to TRBJ2-3; TRBD1 aligns across 9 bases. V shed 6 bases, J shed 3 bases, and the junction held 7 bases outside the gene matches. Germline assignment: CDR1 MNHNY and CDR2 SVGAGI (reference sequence). This CDR3 comprises 15 residues. The CDR3 loop reads CASRPYRGLTDTQYF. Here the CDR3 DNA reads TGTGCCAGCAGACCATACAGGGGGCTAACAGATACGCAGTATTTT.

Ten or more counts support this clonotype. The chain links TRBV20-1 to TRBJ2-1, with 9 bases fitting TRBD2. After removal of 5 bases from V and 7 bases from J, the junction contained 6 bases not matched to a gene. CDR1 and CDR2 (germline): DFQATT, SNEGSKA (reference sequence). There are 13 residues in the CDR3. This chain's CDR3 is CSADSGSFNEQFF. CDR3 bases: TGCAGTGCTGATAGCGGGAGTTTTAATGAGCAGTTCTTC.

This clonotype was seen ten or more times. The genes are TRBV7-3 and TRBJ2-7, with D possibly being TRBD2 (5 bases). Trimming shortened V by 5 bases and J by 0 bases, and 14 bases separated the two germline ends. The germline gives CDR1 SGHTA, CDR2 FQGTGA. The CDR3 runs 15 residues. CDR3 nucleotide sequence: TGTGCCAGCAGCCCCCAACCGGGGTCCTCCTACGAGCAGTACTTC. Translated, it gives CASSPQPGSSYEQYF.

This clonotype was observed many times. The gene calls are TRBV6-1 and TRBJ2-5; no reliable D call. The CDR3 loop spans 12 amino acids. V dropped 3 bases and J dropped 5 bases, with 7 bases sitting between them. The germline CDR1 and CDR2 sequences are MNHNS and SASEGT. The CDR3, as DNA: TGTGCCAGCAGTGACACCGGGGAGACCCAGTACTTC. Its protein product is CASSDTGETQYF.

This clonotype has ten or more counts. This rearrangement joins TRBV7-6 to TRBJ1-6, with D unresolved. Trimming cost V 7 bases and J 7 bases, with 17 bases left between them. This CDR3 has 15 amino acids. Germline values: CDR1 SGHVS, CDR2 FNYEAQ. CDR3 sequence reads: CASTTTPGTNSPLHF. CDR3 nucleotides: TGTGCCAGCACCACGACGCCAGGCACAAATTCACCCCTCCACTTT.

This clonotype was recorded at least ten times. This chain links TRBV11-3 with TRBJ2-7; TRBD2 might be the D (6 bases). There are 13 residues in the CDR3. V lost 1 base and J lost 3, with 7 bases in between. Germline loops: CDR1 SGHNT, CDR2 YENEEA. DNA of the CDR3: TGTGCCAGCAGCTTAGGGAGGGGCTACGAGCAGTACTTC. The encoded protein is CASSLGRGYEQYF.